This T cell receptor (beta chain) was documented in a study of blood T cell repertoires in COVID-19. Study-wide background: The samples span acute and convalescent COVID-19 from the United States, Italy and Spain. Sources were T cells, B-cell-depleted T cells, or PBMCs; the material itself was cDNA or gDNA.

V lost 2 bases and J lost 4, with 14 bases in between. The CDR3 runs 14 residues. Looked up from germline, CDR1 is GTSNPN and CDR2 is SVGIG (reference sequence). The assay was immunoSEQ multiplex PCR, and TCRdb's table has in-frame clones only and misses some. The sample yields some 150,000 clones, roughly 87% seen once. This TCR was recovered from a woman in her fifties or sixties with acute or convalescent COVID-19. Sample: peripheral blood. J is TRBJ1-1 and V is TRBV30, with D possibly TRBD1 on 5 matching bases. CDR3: CAWSTPTGGTEAFF. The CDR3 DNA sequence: TGTGCCTGGAGTACTCCTACAGGCGGCACTGAAGCTTTCTTT.